This TCR beta chain was identified in a study of T cells in Graves' hyperthyroidism and ophthalmopathy. Study outcomes and limitations: Model predictions of ophthalmopathy came a median approximately seven months before onset.

RNA transcripts were the template for amplifying TCR beta CDR3 regions. HTBI primers drove first-round RT-PCR of the TCR CDR3. A single record per CDR3 protein comes from TCRdb applying MiXCR to the multiplex PCR reads. The data hold about 600,000 distinct CDR3 sequences, with 14% observed a single time. This clonotype was seen at least ten times. No antigen is known for it. Germline-derived CDR1 and CDR2 are MNHNS and SASEGT. V was shortened by 8 bases and J by 0 bases, with 11 bases between the two germline ends. This CDR3 comprises 14 residues. The source material was blood. This clonotype was sampled from a woman between 18 and 30 years old with Graves' ophthalmopathy. V and J are TRBV6-1 and TRBJ2-1; D gene uncertain. The CDR3 spells CASGLKSSYNEQFF. The CDR3 nucleotides are TGTGCCAGCGGGTTAAAGAGCTCCTACAATGAGCAGTTCTTC.